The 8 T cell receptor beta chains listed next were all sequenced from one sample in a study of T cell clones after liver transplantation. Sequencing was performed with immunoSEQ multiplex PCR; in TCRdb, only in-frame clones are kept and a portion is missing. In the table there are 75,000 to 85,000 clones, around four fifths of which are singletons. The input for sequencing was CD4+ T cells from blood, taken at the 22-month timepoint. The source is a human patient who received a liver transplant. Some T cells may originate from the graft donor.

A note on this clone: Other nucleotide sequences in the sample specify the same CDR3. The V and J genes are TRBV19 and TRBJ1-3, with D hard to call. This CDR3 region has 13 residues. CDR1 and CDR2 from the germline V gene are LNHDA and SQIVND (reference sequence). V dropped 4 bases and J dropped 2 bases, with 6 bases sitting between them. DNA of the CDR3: TGTGCCAGTAGTACCGGGGCTGGAAACACCATATATTTT. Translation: CASSTGAGNTIYF.

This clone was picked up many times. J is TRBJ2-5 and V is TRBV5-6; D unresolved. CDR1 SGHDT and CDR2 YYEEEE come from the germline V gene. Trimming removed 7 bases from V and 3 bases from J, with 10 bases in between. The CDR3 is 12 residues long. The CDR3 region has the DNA TGTGCCAGCGGTCTAGAAAAAGAGACCCAGTACTTC. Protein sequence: CASGLEKETQYF.

CDR3 DNA sequence: TGTGCCAGCAGCTTGGGACAGGGGAACTATGGCTACACCTTC. Its protein product is CASSLGQGNYGYTF. V and J are TRBV7-9 and TRBJ1-2; 10 positions match TRBD1. The CDR3 loop spans 14 amino acids. V lost 3 bases and J lost 2; bases outside the gene matches: 0. Germline V lookup: CDR1 SEHNR, CDR2 FQNEAQ (reference sequence). Variable domain in full (rest from reference TRBV7-9 and TRBJ1-2): DTGVSQNPRHKITKRGQNVTFRCDPISEHNRLYWYRQTLGQGPEFLTYFQNEAQLEKSRLLSDRFSAERPKGSFSTLEIQRTEQGDSAMYLCASSLGQGNYGYTFGSGTRLTVV.

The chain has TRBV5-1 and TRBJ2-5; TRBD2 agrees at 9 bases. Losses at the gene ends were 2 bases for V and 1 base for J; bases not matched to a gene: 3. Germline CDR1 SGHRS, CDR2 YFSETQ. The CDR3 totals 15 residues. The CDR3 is CASSLLSGGQETQYF. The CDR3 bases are TGCGCCAGCAGCTTACTTAGCGGGGGCCAAGAGACCCAGTACTTC.

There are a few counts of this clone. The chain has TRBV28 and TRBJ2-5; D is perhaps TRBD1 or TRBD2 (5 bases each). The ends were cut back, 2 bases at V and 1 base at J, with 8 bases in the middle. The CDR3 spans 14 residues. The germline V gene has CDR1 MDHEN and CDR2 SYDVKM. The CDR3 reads CASSLLGGQETQYF. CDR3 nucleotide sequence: TGTGCCAGCAGTTTACTTGGGGGCCAAGAGACCCAGTACTTC.

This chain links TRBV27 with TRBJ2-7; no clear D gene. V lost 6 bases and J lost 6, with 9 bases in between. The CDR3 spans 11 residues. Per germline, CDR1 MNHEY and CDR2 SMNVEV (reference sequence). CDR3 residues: CASSQSGEQYF. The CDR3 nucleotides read TGTGCCAGCAGCCAATCGGGCGAGCAGTACTTC.

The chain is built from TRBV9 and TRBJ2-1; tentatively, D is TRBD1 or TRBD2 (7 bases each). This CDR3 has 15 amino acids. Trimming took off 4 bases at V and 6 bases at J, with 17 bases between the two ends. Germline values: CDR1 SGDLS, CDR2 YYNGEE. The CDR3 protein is CASSLLAGGVNEQFF. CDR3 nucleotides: TGTGCCAGCAGCCTCTTGGCAGGGGGGGTCAATGAGCAGTTCTTC.

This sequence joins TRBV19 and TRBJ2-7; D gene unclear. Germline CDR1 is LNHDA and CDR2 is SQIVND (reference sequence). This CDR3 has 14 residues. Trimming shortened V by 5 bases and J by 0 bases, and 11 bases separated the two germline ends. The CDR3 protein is CASSPTVASYEQYF. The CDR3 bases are TGTGCCAGTAGTCCCACCGTGGCCTCCTACGAGCAGTACTTC.